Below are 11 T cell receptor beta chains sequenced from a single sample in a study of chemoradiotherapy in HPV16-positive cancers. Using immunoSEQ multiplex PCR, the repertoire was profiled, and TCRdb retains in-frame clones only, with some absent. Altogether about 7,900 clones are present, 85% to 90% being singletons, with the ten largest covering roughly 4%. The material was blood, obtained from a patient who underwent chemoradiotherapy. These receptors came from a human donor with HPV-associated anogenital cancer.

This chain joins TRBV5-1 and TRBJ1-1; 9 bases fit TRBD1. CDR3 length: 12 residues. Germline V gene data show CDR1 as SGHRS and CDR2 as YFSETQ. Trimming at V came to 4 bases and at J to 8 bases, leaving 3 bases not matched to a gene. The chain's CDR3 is CASSQGQGEAFF. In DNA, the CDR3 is TGCGCCAGCAGCCAGGGACAGGGAGAAGCTTTCTTT.

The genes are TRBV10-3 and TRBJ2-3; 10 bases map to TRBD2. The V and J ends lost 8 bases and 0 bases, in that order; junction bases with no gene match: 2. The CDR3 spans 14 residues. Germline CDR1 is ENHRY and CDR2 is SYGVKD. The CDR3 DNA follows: TGTGCCATCGGACTAGCGGAGAGCACAGATACGCAGTATTTT. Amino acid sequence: CAIGLAESTDTQYF.

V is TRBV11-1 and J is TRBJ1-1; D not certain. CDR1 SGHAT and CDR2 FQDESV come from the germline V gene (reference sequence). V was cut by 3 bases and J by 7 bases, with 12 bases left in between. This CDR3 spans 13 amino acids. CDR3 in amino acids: CASSFSTAIEAFF. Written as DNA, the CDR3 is TGTGCCAGCAGCTTCTCCACAGCCATTGAAGCTTTCTTT.

Written as DNA, the CDR3 is TGCGCCAGCAGCCGCGGAGGTGGGGTAACTATGAACACTGAAGCTTTCTTT. Encoded protein: CASSRGGGVTMNTEAFF. J is TRBJ1-1 and V is TRBV5-1; no firm D call. Germline V gene sequence: CDR1 SGHRS, CDR2 YFSETQ. The CDR3 is made up of 17 amino acids. V was cut by 4 bases and J by 0 bases, with 19 bases left in between.

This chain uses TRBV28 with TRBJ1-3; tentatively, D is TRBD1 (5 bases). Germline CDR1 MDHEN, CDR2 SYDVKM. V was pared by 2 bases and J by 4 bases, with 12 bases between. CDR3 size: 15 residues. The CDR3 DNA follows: TGTGCCAGCAGTTTACCGGGGGTGCGAGGAAACACCATATATTTT. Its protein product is CASSLPGVRGNTIYF.

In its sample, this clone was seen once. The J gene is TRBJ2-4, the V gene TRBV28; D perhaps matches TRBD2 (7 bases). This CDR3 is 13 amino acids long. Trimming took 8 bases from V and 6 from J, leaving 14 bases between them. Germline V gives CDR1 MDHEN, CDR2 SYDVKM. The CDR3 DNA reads TGTGCCAGCCGCTCGGGGGGCCCAAACATTCAGTACTTC. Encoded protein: CASRSGGPNIQYF.

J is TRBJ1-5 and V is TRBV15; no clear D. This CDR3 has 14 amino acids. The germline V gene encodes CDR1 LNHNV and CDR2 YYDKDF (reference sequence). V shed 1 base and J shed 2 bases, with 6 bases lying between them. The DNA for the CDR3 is TGTGCCACCAGCAGAGTAAGGGGCAATCAGCCCCAGCATTTT. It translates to CATSRVRGNQPQHF.

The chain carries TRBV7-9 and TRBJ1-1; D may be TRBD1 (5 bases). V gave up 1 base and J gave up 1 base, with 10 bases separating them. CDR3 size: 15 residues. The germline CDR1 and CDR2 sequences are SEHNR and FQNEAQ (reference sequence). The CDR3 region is CASSLGVTENTEAFF. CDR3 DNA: TGTGCCAGCAGCTTAGGAGTGACAGAGAACACTGAAGCTTTCTTT.

CDR3 in DNA: TGTGCCAGTAGTATCGGCACAGGCTCCTACAATGAGCAGTTCTTC. Its protein product is CASSIGTGSYNEQFF. The V gene is TRBV19, the J gene TRBJ2-1; maybe TRBD1 (5 bases). This CDR3 region has 15 residues. In germline, CDR1 is LNHDA, CDR2 SQIVND (reference sequence). V was cut by 3 bases and J by 0 bases, with 9 bases left in between.

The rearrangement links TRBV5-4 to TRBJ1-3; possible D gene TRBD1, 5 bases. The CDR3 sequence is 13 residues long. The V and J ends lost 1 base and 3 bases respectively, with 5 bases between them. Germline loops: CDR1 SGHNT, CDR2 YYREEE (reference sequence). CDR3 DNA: TGTGCCAGCAGCTTGACAGGTGGAAACACCATATATTTT. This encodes CASSLTGGNTIYF.

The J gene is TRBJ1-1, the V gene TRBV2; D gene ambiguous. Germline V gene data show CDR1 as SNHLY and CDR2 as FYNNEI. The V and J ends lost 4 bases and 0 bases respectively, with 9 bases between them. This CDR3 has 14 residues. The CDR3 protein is CASSAGSVNTEAFF. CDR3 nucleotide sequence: TGTGCCAGCAGTGCCGGGTCCGTGAACACTGAAGCTTTCTTT.